This T cell receptor (beta chain) came from a study of cytomegalovirus exposure and HLA in healthy donors. Findings and caveats of the study: One variant, a missense change in DCLRE1C, was linked in a later analysis to TCR beta V- and J-gene trimming.

This clone was seen more than once but under ten times. Its antigen remains unknown. Germline V lookup: CDR1 LGHNA, CDR2 YSLEER. The CDR3 loop spans 12 amino acids. Trimming removed 3 bases from V and 9 bases from J, with 9 bases in between. The PCR made use of 60 Vbeta and 13 Jbeta primers. The assay was immunoSEQ multiplex PCR, and TCRdb's table has in-frame clones only and misses some. The sample records fewer than 200,000 clones, roughly three quarters being singletons. The chain is built from TRBV4-3 and TRBJ2-1; D remains unclear. This TCR was recovered from a man aged 35 to 55 in good health and CMV-seropositive. The sample consisted of PBMCs. CDR3: CASSQPGGEQFF. For the CDR3, the DNA is TGCGCCAGCAGCCAGCCTGGCGGTGAGCAGTTCTTC.